Listed below are T cell receptor beta chains from one sample, sequenced in a study of T cells after yellow fever vaccination. TCRdb re-called the 5' RACE reads with MiXCR, one entry per CDR3 protein. The sample has some 600,000 distinct CDR3 sequences, about 12% seen once; the top ten hold about 15%. The sequenced sample was PBMCs, obtained on the day of the yellow fever booster vaccination. The receptors were gathered from a man aged 25 to 40 who received the YFV17D yellow fever vaccine. Both conserved end residues are part of each CDR3. The D gene is left open where the match is weak.

TRBV5-6	TRBD1	TRBJ2-2	15	CASIRTGGATGELFF
TRBV20-1	-	TRBJ2-3	15	CSARQGGSSTDTQYF
TRBV6-1	TRBD1	TRBJ2-5	16	CASRTFRGNSPETQYF
TRBV7-6	TRBD2	TRBJ2-3	16	CASSLIALAGTDTQYF
TRBV5-8	TRBD1	TRBJ2-7	14	CASSLRGPKDEQYF
TRBV4-1	-	TRBJ1-1	17	CASSHSSLRGKNTEAFF
TRBV28	-	TRBJ1-2	14	CASTEALSNYGYTF
TRBV12-3/TRBV12-4	-	TRBJ2-5	15	CASSFSEARGETQYF
TRBV5-1	-	TRBJ2-5	13	CASSAAVGETQYF
TRBV6-1	TRBD1	TRBJ2-6	15	CASRPTGAGANVLTF
TRBV27	-	TRBJ2-7	16	CASTPEAASVAYEQYF
TRBV9	-	TRBJ1-5	14	CASSVEGGNQPQHF
TRBV7-2	-	TRBJ1-4	15	CASSLDFQSGEKLFF
TRBV7-2	TRBD2	TRBJ2-3	14	CALTDGGATDTQYF
TRBV6-5	-	TRBJ2-7	15	CASSYSTSITYEQYF
TRBV7-9	-	TRBJ2-7	14	CASSPEGTSYEQYF
TRBV20-1	TRBD1	TRBJ2-7	11	CSGTGRYEQYF
TRBV30	-	TRBJ1-2	14	CAWSGKGQGRGYTF
TRBV11-2	TRBD2	TRBJ2-3	17	CASRPLKTSGITDTQYF
TRBV30	-	TRBJ2-2	14	CAWSAGVNTGELFF
TRBV4-2	TRBD1	TRBJ1-4	17	CARSPGILWDRNEKLFF
TRBV6-5	-	TRBJ1-3	14	CASSWGGRGNTIYF
TRBV7-9	-	TRBJ2-1	15	CASSLPRGEGNEQFF
TRBV20-1	-	TRBJ1-2	14	CSARDLRGIYGYTF
TRBV20-1	TRBD2	TRBJ2-5	16	CSASRGASGNKETQYF
TRBV7-2	TRBD1	TRBJ1-1	14	CASSLVTGGTEAFF
TRBV5-8	TRBD2	TRBJ2-1	17	CASSFSSGAFPDNEQFF
TRBV28	TRBD1	TRBJ1-2	16	CASSSTGTARGYGYTF
TRBV24-1	-	-	14	CATSESGRSETQFF
TRBV5-1	-	TRBJ2-4	13	CASAGVAKNIQYF
TRBV24-1	-	TRBJ1-2	12	CATSDPRDGYTF
TRBV7-9	-	TRBJ2-7	14	CASSFQTLSYEQYF
TRBV19	-	TRBJ2-7	15	CASSVLSAGAGEQYF
TRBV2	TRBD1	TRBJ1-2	13	CASSAEGAYGYTF
TRBV7-7	-	TRBJ2-7	14	CASSLGKDSYEQYF
TRBV20-1	TRBD1	TRBJ2-4	14	CSGRGNEAKNIQYF
TRBV29-1	TRBD1	TRBJ2-5	15	CSVRTGGGMQETQYF
TRBV9	-	TRBJ2-3	14	CASSVDILVDTQYF
TRBV7-9	TRBD2	TRBJ2-7	15	CASSPLLGLGYEQYF
TRBV10-3	-	TRBJ1-1	15	CAIRIALMENTEAFF
TRBV14	-	TRBJ2-1	14	CASSRKQGRYEQFF
TRBV20-1	TRBD2	TRBJ2-1	15	CSAREWTSGNNEQFF
TRBV7-2	TRBD2	TRBJ2-3	16	CASSQAPSGVTDTQYF
TRBV3-1	-	TRBJ1-5	13	CASSQDVLQPQHF
TRBV12-3/TRBV12-4	TRBD1	TRBJ1-6	13	CASSRQGNSPLHF
TRBV2	-	TRBJ2-5	12	CATRGSQETQYF
TRBV30	-	TRBJ2-5	14	CAWIFPSLKETQYF
TRBV7-9	-	TRBJ2-5	15	CASSLYTGTRETQYF
TRBV6-2/TRBV6-3	TRBD2	TRBJ2-3	16	CASSSASGSSTDTQYF
TRBV30	-	TRBJ2-3	13	CALAIGGTDTQYF
TRBV7-9	-	TRBJ2-2	17	CASSFFVGGVSGGELFF
TRBV11-2	-	TRBJ1-4	14	CASSEGFIGEKLFF
TRBV6-1	-	TRBJ2-1	14	CASTSSALYNEQFF
TRBV15	-	TRBJ2-7	13	CATRSELEREQYF
TRBV3-1	-	TRBJ2-3	13	CASSQYPTDTQYF
TRBV18	-	TRBJ2-1	19	CASSPPRTASPTRYNEQFF
TRBV20-1	TRBD2	TRBJ2-1	15	CSAAGAGGWYNEQFF
TRBV5-1	-	TRBJ2-7	14	CASSPGLEVDEQYF
TRBV4-2	-	TRBJ2-7	18	CASSLIVGGAEGSYEQYF
TRBV29-1	-	TRBJ1-2	11	CSSVSYYGYTF